Given below is one T cell receptor (beta chain) in context. No antigen is known for it. This likely comes from a read error, as the CDR3 has no conserved phenylalanine or tryptophan at its end. This sample's RNA came from whole unsorted tissue. Distant lung tissue was collected more than 3 cm away from the tumor edge. The sample is drawn from a study of tumor and adjacent non-tumor tissue in lung cancer. Study background: The cohort had approximately 12 adenocarcinoma, 2 squamous cell and 1 small cell patients. Samples averaged roughly 4.2 million productive TCRbeta reads each. General study results and limits: TCR diversity was significantly greater in tumor than normal lung tissue.

The library came from three nested PCR rounds adapted from ARM-PCR protocols. TCRdb re-called the multiplex PCR reads with MiXCR, one entry per CDR3 protein. The repertoire holds tens of thousands of distinct CDR3 sequences, 76% seen once, with under 50% in the top ten. This CDR3 has 15 residues. V gave up 0 bases and J gave up 4 bases, with 11 bases separating them. The V gene's germline CDR1 is SGHRS and CDR2 YFSETQ. The sequence was collected from a man in his sixties or seventies with non-small cell lung cancer. This chain connects TRBV5-1 to TRBJ2-1; maybe TRBD2 (5 bases). Sequenced input: distant non-tumor lung tissue. CDR3 coding DNA: TGCGCCAGCAGCTTGGGGACTCAAAGATACAATGAGCAGTTCCTC. It codes for CASSLGTQRYNEQFL.